This T cell receptor beta chain was profiled in a study of patients and donors after allogeneic stem cell transplantation. One entry per CDR3 protein results from TCRdb running MiXCR on the RT-PCR reads. The table lists about 160,000 distinct CDR3 sequences, approximately 30% of them singletons. Germline V lookup: CDR1 WSHSY, CDR2 SAAADI. The ends were cut back, 6 bases at V and 3 bases at J, with 12 bases in the middle. The CDR3 consists of 14 residues. Sequencing used blood, either unsorted or a sorted T cell fraction (not recorded which). The J gene is TRBJ2-4, the V gene TRBV10-2, with D possibly being TRBD1 (5 bases). The receptor was isolated from a human donor who was either an allogeneic HSCT recipient or a stem cell or donor lymphocyte infusion donor (not recorded which). It is not recorded whose cells these are; they may come from a transplant donor. For the CDR3, the DNA is TGCGCCAGCAGCGGAGCAGGGTTCAAAAACATTCAGTACTTC. The encoded protein is CASSGAGFKNIQYF.